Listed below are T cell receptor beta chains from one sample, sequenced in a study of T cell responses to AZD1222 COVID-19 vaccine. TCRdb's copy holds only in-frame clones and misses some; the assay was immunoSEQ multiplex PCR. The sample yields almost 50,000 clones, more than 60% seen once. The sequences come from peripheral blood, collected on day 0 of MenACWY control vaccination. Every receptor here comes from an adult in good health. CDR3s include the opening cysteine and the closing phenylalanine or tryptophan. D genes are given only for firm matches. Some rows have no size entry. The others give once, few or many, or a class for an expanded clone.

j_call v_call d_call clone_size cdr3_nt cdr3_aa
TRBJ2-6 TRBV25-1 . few TGTGCCAGCAGTGAAGGGTTTGGTGGGGCCAACGTCCTGACTTTC CASSEGFGGANVLTF
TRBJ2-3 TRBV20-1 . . TGCAGTGCCGGAACAGATACGCAGTATTTT CSAGTDTQYF
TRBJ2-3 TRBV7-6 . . TGTGCCAGCAGGGCGACAGGCTGGGATACGCAGTATTTT CASRATGWDTQYF
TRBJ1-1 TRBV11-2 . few TGTGCCAGCAGCTTAGATCCAGGGATGAACACTGAAGCTTTCTTT CASSLDPGMNTEAFF
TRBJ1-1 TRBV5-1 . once TGCGCCAGCAGCGGGGCCAGGGAAGCTTTCTTT CASSGAREAFF
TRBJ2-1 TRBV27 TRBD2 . TGTGCCAGCAGTGCAGACGGGGGGAAGAATGAGCAGTTCTTC CASSADGGKNEQFF
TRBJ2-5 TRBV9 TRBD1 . TGTGCCAGCGGCGGAGCCGGGACAGCACAAGAGACCCAGTACTTC CASGGAGTAQETQYF
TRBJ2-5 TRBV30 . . TGTGCCTGGAGTGCCAAAGAGACCCAGTACTTC CAWSAKETQYF
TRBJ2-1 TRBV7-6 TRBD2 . TGTGCCAGCAGCTTAGCCGGGACTAGCGGGGGAGAGCAGTTCTTC CASSLAGTSGGEQFF
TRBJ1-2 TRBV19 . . TGTGCCAGTAGGAACCCCTCAGCAGGGGACGGCTACACCTTC CASRNPSAGDGYTF
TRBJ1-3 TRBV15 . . TGTGCCACCAGCAGAGTAGGGTTTATCTCTGGAAACACCATATATTTT CATSRVGFISGNTIYF
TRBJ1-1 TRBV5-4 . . TGTGCCAGCAGCTTTCCGGGTGGCACTGAAGCTTTCTTT CASSFPGGTEAFF
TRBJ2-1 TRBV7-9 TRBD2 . TGTGCCAGCAGCTCACCCCGGGGGGAGGACAATGAGCAGTTCTTC CASSSPRGEDNEQFF
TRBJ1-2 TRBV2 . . TGTGCCAGCGAGGGGAGGGAGGCTGGCTACACCTTC CASEGREAGYTF
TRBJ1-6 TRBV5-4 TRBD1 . TGTGCCAGCAGGGCAGGGGGGGTCTCCTATAATTCACCCCTCCACTTT CASRAGGVSYNSPLHF
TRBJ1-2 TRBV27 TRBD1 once TGTGCCAGCAGTTTCCAAGGGGGCGGCTACACCTTC CASSFQGGGYTF
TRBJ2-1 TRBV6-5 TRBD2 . TGTGCCAGCAACCGTGCGGGGGGGCCCAATGAGCAGTTCTTC CASNRAGGPNEQFF
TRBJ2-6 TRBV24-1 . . TGTGCCACCAGTGATTTGGCCCGAGTGTGCGGGGCCAACGTCCTGACTTTC CATSDLARVCGANVLTF
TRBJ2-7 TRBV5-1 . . TGCGCCAGCAGCTATCAGGGATCCGGCGAGCAGTACTTC CASSYQGSGEQYF
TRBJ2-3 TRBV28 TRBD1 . TGTGCCAGCAGTTTGGGGACAGGGGCGCGCGGGGATACGCAGTATTTT CASSLGTGARGDTQYF
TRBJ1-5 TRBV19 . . TGTGCCAGTAGACGCGGGGACCAGCCCCAGCATTTT CASRRGDQPQHF
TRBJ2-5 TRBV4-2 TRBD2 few TGTGCCAGCAGCCAAGCGAGCGGGAGGAGTGAGACCCAGTACTTC CASSQASGRSETQYF
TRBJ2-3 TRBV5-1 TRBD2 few TGCGCCAGCAGTCGGGGGGTAGATACGCAGTATTTT CASSRGVDTQYF
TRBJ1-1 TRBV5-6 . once TGTGCCAGCAGCTTCATTGGGGGTCTCGAGGGCAATGAGGCTTTCTTT CASSFIGGLEGNEAFF
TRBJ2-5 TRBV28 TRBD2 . TGTGCCAGCAGCTCGGGACTAGTCAAAAAAGAGACCCAGTACTTC CASSSGLVKKETQYF
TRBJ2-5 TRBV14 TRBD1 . TGTGCCAGCAGCCCAGTGAGACAGGGAAAAGAGATCCAGTACTTC CASSPVRQGKEIQYF
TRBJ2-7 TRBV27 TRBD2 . TGTGCCAGCAGTCCGACACGAGGGACTAGCGGGATATCCTACGAGCAGTACTTC CASSPTRGTSGISYEQYF
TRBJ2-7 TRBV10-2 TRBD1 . TGCGCCAGCAGTCCCCAGGGGGCCGCGGACGAGCAGTACTTC CASSPQGAADEQYF
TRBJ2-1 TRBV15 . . TGTGCCACCAGCAGGGGATACAATGAGCAGTTCTTC CATSRGYNEQFF
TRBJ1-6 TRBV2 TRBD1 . TGTGCCAGCAATAGAGGGCCGGGACAGGATAATTCACCCCTCCACTTT CASNRGPGQDNSPLHF
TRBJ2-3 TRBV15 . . TGTGCCACCAGCCCCAAACGAGGTCTAGCGAACACAGATACGCAGTATTTT CATSPKRGLANTDTQYF
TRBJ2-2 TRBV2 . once TGTGCCAGCAAGAGGGCCGACGGGGAGCTGTTTTTT CASKRADGELFF
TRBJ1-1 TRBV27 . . TGTGCCAGCAGTTTCGGCAGCTCGAGGGAAGCTTTCTTT CASSFGSSREAFF
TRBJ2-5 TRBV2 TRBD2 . TGTGCCAGCACAGGGAGGGGAGAGACCCAGTACTTC CASTGRGETQYF
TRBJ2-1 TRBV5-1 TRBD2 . TGCGCCAGCAGAGGAGCGGGGGGGCTCTACAATGAGCAGTTCTTC CASRGAGGLYNEQFF
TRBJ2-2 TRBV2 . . TGTGCCAGCAGGATTCAGGGCACCGGGGAGCTGTTTTTT CASRIQGTGELFF
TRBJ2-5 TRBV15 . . TGTGCCACCAGCAGAGATCCAAGCGAGACCCAGTACTTC CATSRDPSETQYF
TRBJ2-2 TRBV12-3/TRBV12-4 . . TGTGCCAGCAGTTTGGGTACCGGGGAGCTGTTTTTT CASSLGTGELFF
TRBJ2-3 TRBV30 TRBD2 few TGTGCCTGGAGTGTAGGTACGGGGGGTGGCGGTACGCAGTATTTT CAWSVGTGGGGTQYF
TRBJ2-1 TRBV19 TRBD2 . TGTGCCAGTAGTCCACGACTAGCGGGAGTCGGAAATGAGCAGTTCTTC CASSPRLAGVGNEQFF
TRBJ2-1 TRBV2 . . TGTGCCAGCATGAACTTGTTAGTTTTTGATGAGCAGTTCTTC CASMNLLVFDEQFF
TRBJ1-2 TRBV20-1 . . TGCAGTGCTAGTGACCGGGACTATGGCTACACCTTC CSASDRDYGYTF
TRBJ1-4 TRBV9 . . TGTGCCAGCAGCGCAGATCGGGATGTGACGGAAAAACTGTTTTTT CASSADRDVTEKLFF